The rows below give T cell receptor beta chains drawn from one sample of a study of T cell responses to AZD1222 COVID-19 vaccine. The method was immunoSEQ multiplex PCR; TCRdb's version includes in-frame clones alone and lacks a portion of them. Among around 140,000 clones, nearly 90% were seen once, and the ten largest hold approximately 5.1%. Here the sequenced sample was peripheral blood, taken on day 0 of AZD1222 vaccination. These receptor sequences come from an adult in good health. The CDR3 runs from the conserved cysteine through the conserved F or W. Each record gives: J gene, CDR3 length, D gene, clone size, V gene, CDR3 DNA, CDR3 protein. A D gene is named only where the DNA matches it firmly. Only some rows state a clone size, as once, few, many or a class for expanded clones.

TRBJ1-2,13,TRBD1,once,TRBV25-1,TGTGCCAGCAGTGCCAGGGGGAGGGAGGGCTACACCTTC,CASSARGREGYTF
TRBJ1-6,14,-,-,TRBV27,TGTGCCAGCAGTTTACTGTCTGCCCATTCACCCCTCCACTTT,CASSLLSAHSPLHF
TRBJ2-7,16,-,many,TRBV7-9,TGTGCCAGCAGCCACCAGGACAGAGCAAGAACCTACGAGCAGTACTTC,CASSHQDRARTYEQYF
TRBJ2-3,17,TRBD2,-,TRBV3-1/TRBV3-2,TGTGCCAGCAGCCAAGCAACTAGCGGGAGGGCCACAGATACGCAGTATTTT,CASSQATSGRATDTQYF
TRBJ1-3,16,-,-,TRBV7-2,TGTGCCAGCAGCCCCCGGGGGGGGTTCTCTGGAAACACCATATATTTT,CASSPRGGFSGNTIYF
TRBJ1-1,12,-,-,TRBV7-2,TGTGCCAGCAGCGATGAGAACACTGAAGCTTTCTTT,CASSDENTEAFF
TRBJ2-1,12,-,-,TRBV2,TGTGCCAGCACGAGGGTAGGGGCGGAGCAGTTCTTC,CASTRVGAEQFF
TRBJ2-3,14,-,-,TRBV11-2,TGTGCCAGCAGCTTAGCCCCAGGGGCGGATACGCAGTATTTT,CASSLAPGADTQYF
TRBJ1-5,16,-,few,TRBV6-2/TRBV6-3,TGTGCCAGCAGTTACTCGAAAATGGGGCGCAATCAGCCCCAGCATTTT,CASSYSKMGRNQPQHF
TRBJ1-1,15,TRBD1,-,TRBV9,TGTGCCAGCAGCGTAGGGGGACAGGGAGACACTGAAGCTTTCTTT,CASSVGGQGDTEAFF
TRBJ1-5,13,-,-,TRBV10-2,TGCGCCAGCAGTGAAGGTTTTAATCAGCCCCAGCATTTT,CASSEGFNQPQHF
TRBJ2-3,17,TRBD2,-,TRBV4-1,TGCGCCAGCAGCCAAATAAGGACTAGCGGGAGCACAGATACGCAGTATTTT,CASSQIRTSGSTDTQYF
TRBJ2-1,16,TRBD2,-,TRBV7-7,TGTGCCAGCAGCTTCCAACTAGCGGGAGGAGTCAATGAGCAGTTCTTC,CASSFQLAGGVNEQFF
TRBJ2-5,17,TRBD2,-,TRBV4-2,TGTGCCAGCAGCCAAGAAGCCACCGGGGGGGAAGGAGAGACCCAGTACTTC,CASSQEATGGEGETQYF
TRBJ2-3,15,TRBD2,-,TRBV28,TGTGCCAGCAGTTTAACTAGCGGGGGTCAAGGTACGCAGTATTTT,CASSLTSGGQGTQYF
TRBJ2-2,16,TRBD2,-,TRBV3-1/TRBV3-2,TGTGCCAGCAGCCAAGAAAGGACTAGCTATACCGGGGAGCTGTTTTTT,CASSQERTSYTGELFF
TRBJ1-2,15,-,few,TRBV6-5,TGTGCCAGCAGTTACCGGAACACAGGGAGCCATGGCTACACCTTC,CASSYRNTGSHGYTF
TRBJ2-1,16,TRBD1,-,TRBV7-2,TGTGCCAGCAGCCCTGACAGGGGAAGAGGCTACAATGAGCAGTTCTTC,CASSPDRGRGYNEQFF
TRBJ1-1,14,-,few,TRBV7-2,TGTGCCAGCAGCTTGAGCACGGGGTACGATGAAGCTTTCTTT,CASSLSTGYDEAFF
TRBJ1-5,15,TRBD1,-,TRBV5-1,TGCGCCAGCAGCTGGACCCCCGGGACAGGTGAGCCCCAGCATTTT,CASSWTPGTGEPQHF
TRBJ2-3,21,-,-,TRBV15,TGTGCCACCAATGTTCGGTCCCCCGATTGCGGGTCCCCGCCGCCCACAGATACGCAGTATTTT,CATNVRSPDCGSPPPTDTQYF
TRBJ1-1,15,-,-,TRBV5-5,TGTGCCAGCAGCTTGGGAGTCTCGCGCGGCACTGAAGCTTTCTTT,CASSLGVSRGTEAFF
TRBJ2-5,14,TRBD2,-,TRBV5-1,TGCGCCAGCAGCCGAACTAGCGGGGGAGAGACCCAGTACTTC,CASSRTSGGETQYF
TRBJ2-7,15,TRBD1,once,TRBV27,TGTGCCAGCAGTCCAGGACAGGGGCCTCGTTTCGAGCAGTACTTC,CASSPGQGPRFEQYF
TRBJ2-5,13,TRBD2,once,TRBV5-4,TGTGCCAGCAGCTTGTGGGGGGGAGAGACCCAGTACTTC,CASSLWGGETQYF
TRBJ1-1,17,TRBD1,-,TRBV6-2/TRBV6-3,TGTGCCAGCAGTTATAACCCTCGGACAGGGGAGAACACTGAAGCTTTCTTT,CASSYNPRTGENTEAFF
TRBJ1-5,17,-,-,TRBV4-1,TGCGCCAGCAGCCAAGGGCCCGGGGCAGGGAGGAATCAGCCCCAGCATTTT,CASSQGPGAGRNQPQHF
TRBJ1-5,16,-,-,TRBV27,TGTGCCAGCAGTCCCAAGCAGGAGTATAGCAATCAGCCCCAGCATTTT,CASSPKQEYSNQPQHF
TRBJ2-2,15,TRBD2,-,TRBV28,TGTGCCAGCACCCCGCCGGGGCGGGAGGCCGGGGAGCTGTTTTTT,CASTPPGREAGELFF
TRBJ1-6,13,-,-,TRBV7-9,TGTGCCAGCAGCCAAGGGGGGAGGTCACCCCTCCACTTT,CASSQGGRSPLHF
TRBJ2-3,16,-,-,TRBV9,TGTGCCAGCAGCCCAGTTGGTGGGACCCTCACAGATACGCAGTATTTT,CASSPVGGTLTDTQYF
TRBJ2-3,15,TRBD1,-,TRBV7-2,TGTGCCAGCAGAAAGGACAGGCTTTTCACAGATACGCAGTATTTT,CASRKDRLFTDTQYF
TRBJ1-5,13,-,-,TRBV6-1,TGTGCCAGCAGTGAATTGGGGGCTCAGCCCCAGCATTTT,CASSELGAQPQHF
TRBJ1-2,14,-,-,TRBV24-1,TGTGCCACCAGTGATCCCGGGACGGGCTATGGCTACACCTTC,CATSDPGTGYGYTF
TRBJ2-5,15,TRBD2,once,TRBV5-4,TGTGCCAGCAGCTTAGGCGTAGCGGGACAAGAGACCCAGTACTTC,CASSLGVAGQETQYF
TRBJ2-7,12,-,-,TRBV28,TGTGCCAGCAGTTTAGCTCGCTACGAGCAGTACTTC,CASSLARYEQYF
TRBJ2-7,15,-,-,TRBV7-2,TGTGCCAGCAGCCCTGGGGGGCTGGGTTCCTACGAGCAGTACTTC,CASSPGGLGSYEQYF
TRBJ1-1,12,-,-,TRBV5-1,TGCGCCAGCAGCTTAATGAACACTGAAGCTTTCTTT,CASSLMNTEAFF
TRBJ2-3,15,-,-,TRBV24-1,TGTGCCACCAGTGATGGACAGCCGGGGGAAGATACGCAGTATTTT,CATSDGQPGEDTQYF
TRBJ2-5,16,TRBD2,-,TRBV20-1,TGCAGTGCTAGTGGGGTAGCGGGAAGGTCACAAGAGACCCAGTACTTC,CSASGVAGRSQETQYF
TRBJ2-3,14,-,once,TRBV28,TGTGCCAGCAGTATTCCGGGAAGCACAGATACGCAGTATTTT,CASSIPGSTDTQYF
TRBJ1-5,12,-,-,TRBV12-3/TRBV12-4,TGTGCCAGCAGTACAGGCAATCAGCCCCAGCATTTT,CASSTGNQPQHF
TRBJ2-7,15,-,-,TRBV5-1,TGCGCCAGCAGCTTGGCCGGGAGTTCTGGATACGAGCAGTACTTC,CASSLAGSSGYEQYF
TRBJ1-2,17,-,-,TRBV21-1,TGTGCCAGCAGCAAAGTATGTATAGGCAGGGTTTTGTATGGCTACACCTTC,CASSKVCIGRVLYGYTF
TRBJ2-7,15,TRBD1,-,TRBV6-1,TGTGCCAGCAGTGAAGATTGGCAGGGGGTCTACGAGCAGTACTTC,CASSEDWQGVYEQYF
TRBJ1-2,11,-,-,TRBV5-1,TGCGCCAGCAGCACGGACTATGGCTACACCTTC,CASSTDYGYTF
TRBJ2-1,15,-,-,TRBV29-1,TGCAGCGTCCGGACTGCGGAGAGCTCCTACAATGAGCAGTTCTTC,CSVRTAESSYNEQFF
TRBJ2-1,14,-,-,TRBV7-9,TGTGCCAGCAGCTTGTTAAGGTCCTACAATGAGCAGTTCTTC,CASSLLRSYNEQFF
TRBJ2-5,14,-,-,TRBV19,TGTGCCAGTAGCCTGACAGGAGACCAAGAGACCCAGTACTTC,CASSLTGDQETQYF
TRBJ2-3,15,TRBD2,few,TRBV9,TGTGCCAGCAGCGTCGAGGGAGGGAGCACAGATACGCAGTATTTT,CASSVEGGSTDTQYF
TRBJ1-2,11,-,-,TRBV24-1,TGTGCCACCAGTGACCCCCGTGGCTACACCTTC,CATSDPRGYTF
TRBJ1-3,13,TRBD1,-,TRBV5-1,TGCGCCAGCAGCCCCGGCCCAGGGGGCACCATATATTTT,CASSPGPGGTIYF
TRBJ2-7,15,TRBD1,-,TRBV15,TGTGCCACCAGCAGAGTGGGGGACAGGGTCGACGAGCAGTACTTC,CATSRVGDRVDEQYF
TRBJ2-1,19,TRBD2,-,TRBV11-2,TGTGCCAGCATTCGACGCGGGACTAGCGGGAGGGCCGGAAACAATGAGCAGTTCTTC,CASIRRGTSGRAGNNEQFF
TRBJ1-1,14,-,-,TRBV7-2,TGTGCCAGCAGCTTAAGCAGTCCGAGGACTGAAGCTTTCTTT,CASSLSSPRTEAFF